This T cell receptor beta chain emerged from a study of blood T cell repertoires in COVID-19. The data were produced by immunoSEQ multiplex PCR, yet TCRdb's version contains in-frame clones alone and is incomplete. The sample contains hundreds of thousands of clones, roughly 90% of which appear only once. Germline assignment: CDR1 MDHEN and CDR2 SYDVKM. The CDR3 extends over 18 amino acids. Trimming took 4 bases from V and 2 from J; bases not matched to a gene: 10. The material sequenced was peripheral blood. This chain joins TRBV28 and TRBJ1-5; 11 positions agree with TRBD1. The sequence came from a woman in her seventies with COVID-19, enrolled during active disease. CDR3 region: CASSSPGQGALRNQPQHF. The CDR3 bases are TGTGCCAGCAGTTCCCCCGGACAGGGGGCTCTCCGCAATCAGCCCCAGCATTTT.